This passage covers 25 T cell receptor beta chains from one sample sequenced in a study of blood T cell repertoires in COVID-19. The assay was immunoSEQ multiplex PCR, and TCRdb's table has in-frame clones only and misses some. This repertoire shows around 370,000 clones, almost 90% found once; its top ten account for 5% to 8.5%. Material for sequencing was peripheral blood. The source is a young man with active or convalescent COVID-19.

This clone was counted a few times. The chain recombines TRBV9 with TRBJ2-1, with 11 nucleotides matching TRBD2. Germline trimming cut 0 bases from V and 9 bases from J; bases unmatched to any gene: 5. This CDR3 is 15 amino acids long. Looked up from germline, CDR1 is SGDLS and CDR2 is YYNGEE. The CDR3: CASSVVAGGGIEQFF. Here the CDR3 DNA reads TGTGCCAGCAGCGTAGTAGCGGGGGGGGGGATTGAGCAGTTCTTC.

The CDR3 here is CAPGQGANAKYEQYF. The CDR3, as DNA: TGTGCCCCGGGACAGGGGGCAAATGCTAAGTACGAGCAGTACTTC. The genes are TRBV7-9 and TRBJ2-7; 12 bases fit TRBD1. V trimming: 11 bases; J trimming: 4 bases; junction bases outside the gene matches: 12. The CDR3 covers 15 residues. Germline V gives CDR1 SEHNR, CDR2 FQNEAQ (reference sequence). Together with reference TRBV7-9 and TRBJ2-7, the CDR3 gives the full variable domain: DTGVSQNPRHKITKRGQNVTFRCDPISEHNRLYWYRQTLGQGPEFLTYFQNEAQLEKSRLLSDRFSAERPKGSFSTLEIQRTEQGDSAMYLCAPGQGANAKYEQYFGPGTRLTVT.

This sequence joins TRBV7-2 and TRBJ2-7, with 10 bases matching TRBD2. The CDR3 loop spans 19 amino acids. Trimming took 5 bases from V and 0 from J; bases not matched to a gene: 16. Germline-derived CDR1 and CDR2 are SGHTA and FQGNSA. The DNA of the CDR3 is TGTGCCAGCAGCGAACACAGGGAAGGCCTAGCGGGAGTCTCCTACGAGCAGTACTTC. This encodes CASSEHREGLAGVSYEQYF.

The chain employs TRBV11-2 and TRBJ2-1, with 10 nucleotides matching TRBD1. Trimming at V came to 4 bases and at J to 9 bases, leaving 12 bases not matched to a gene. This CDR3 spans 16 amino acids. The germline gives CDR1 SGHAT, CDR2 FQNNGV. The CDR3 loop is CASSYARDRGMSEQFF. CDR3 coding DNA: TGTGCCAGCAGCTACGCTCGGGACAGGGGAATGAGTGAGCAGTTCTTC.

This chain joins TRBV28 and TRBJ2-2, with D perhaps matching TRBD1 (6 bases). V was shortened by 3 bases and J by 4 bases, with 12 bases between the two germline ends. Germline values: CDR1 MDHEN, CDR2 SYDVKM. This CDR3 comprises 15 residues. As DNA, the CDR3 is TGTGCCAGCAGTTTTTTCAGGACAGTCACCGGGGAGCTGTTTTTT. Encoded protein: CASSFFRTVTGELFF.

CDR3 nucleotides: TGTGCTAGTGGTTCCCACGGCCTGGGCACTAATGAAAAACTGTTTTTT. This gives the protein CASGSHGLGTNEKLFF. The chain recombines TRBV12-5 with TRBJ1-4; D remains ambiguous. Germline-derived CDR1 and CDR2 are LGHNT and FRNRAP. The CDR3 runs 16 residues. V was trimmed by 4 bases and J by 2 bases, leaving 14 bases between them.

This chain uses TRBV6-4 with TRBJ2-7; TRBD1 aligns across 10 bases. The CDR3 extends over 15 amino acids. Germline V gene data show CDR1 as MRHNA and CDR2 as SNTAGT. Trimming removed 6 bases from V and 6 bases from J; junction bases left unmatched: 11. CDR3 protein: CASRIGGQGIFEQYF. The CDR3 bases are TGTGCCAGCAGGATAGGGGGACAGGGGATCTTCGAGCAGTACTTC.

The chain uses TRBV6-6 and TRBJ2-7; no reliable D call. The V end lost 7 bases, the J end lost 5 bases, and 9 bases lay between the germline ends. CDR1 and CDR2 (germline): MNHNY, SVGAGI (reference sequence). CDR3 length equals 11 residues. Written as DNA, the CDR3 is TGTGCCAGCATGTTGGCCCACGAGCAGTACTTC. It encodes CASMLAHEQYF.

The CDR3, as DNA: TGTGCCACCAGTGGTTCGGGTACCTATGGCTACACCTTC. Translated: CATSGSGTYGYTF. The gene calls are TRBV24-1 and TRBJ1-2; D ambiguous. CDR3 length: 13 residues. Germline-derived CDR1 and CDR2 are KGHDR and SFDVKD. Trimming left V 5 bases short and J 4 bases short, with 10 bases between.

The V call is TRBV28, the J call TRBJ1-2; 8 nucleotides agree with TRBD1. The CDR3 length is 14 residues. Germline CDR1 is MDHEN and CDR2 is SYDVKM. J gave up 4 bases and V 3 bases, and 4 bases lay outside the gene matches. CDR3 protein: CASSFGTGGYGYTF. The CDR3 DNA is TGTGCCAGCAGTTTTGGAACAGGGGGCTATGGCTACACCTTC.

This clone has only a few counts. The CDR3 nucleotides read TGTGCCAGCAGCGTAAATCGGAGAAGGGGGCAGATGAGCAATCAGCCCCAGCATTTT. It encodes CASSVNRRRGQMSNQPQHF. The rearrangement links TRBV9 to TRBJ1-5; 7 bases match TRBD1. The CDR3 spans 19 residues. The junction had 14 bases not matched to a gene; V was cut back by 1 base and J by 1 base. Per the germline V gene, CDR1 is SGDLS and CDR2 is YYNGEE.

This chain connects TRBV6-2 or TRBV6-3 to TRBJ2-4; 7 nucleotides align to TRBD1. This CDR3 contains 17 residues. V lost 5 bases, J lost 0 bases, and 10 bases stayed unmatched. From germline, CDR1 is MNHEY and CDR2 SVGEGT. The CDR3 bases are TGTGCCAGCAGTCCACCGGGACAGCTATTAGCCAAAAACATTCAGTACTTC. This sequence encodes CASSPPGQLLAKNIQYF.

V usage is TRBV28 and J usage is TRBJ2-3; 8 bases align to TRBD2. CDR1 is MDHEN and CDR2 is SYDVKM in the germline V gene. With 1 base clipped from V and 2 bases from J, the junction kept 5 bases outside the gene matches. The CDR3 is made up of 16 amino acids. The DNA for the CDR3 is TGTGCCAGCAGTTTATCGGGAGCGGGGGACACAGATACGCAGTATTTT. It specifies CASSLSGAGDTDTQYF. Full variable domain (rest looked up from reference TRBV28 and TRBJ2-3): DVKVTQSSRYLVKRTGEKVFLECVQDMDHENMFWYRQDPGLGLRLIYFSYDVKMKEKGDIPEGYSVSREKKERFSLILESASTNQTSMYLCASSLSGAGDTDTQYFGPGTRLTVL.

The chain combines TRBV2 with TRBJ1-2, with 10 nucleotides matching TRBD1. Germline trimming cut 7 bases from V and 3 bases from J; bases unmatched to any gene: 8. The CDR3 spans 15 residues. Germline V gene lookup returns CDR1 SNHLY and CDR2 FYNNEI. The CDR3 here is CASIQTGGADYGYTF. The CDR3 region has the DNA TGTGCCAGCATCCAGACAGGGGGCGCCGACTATGGCTACACCTTC.

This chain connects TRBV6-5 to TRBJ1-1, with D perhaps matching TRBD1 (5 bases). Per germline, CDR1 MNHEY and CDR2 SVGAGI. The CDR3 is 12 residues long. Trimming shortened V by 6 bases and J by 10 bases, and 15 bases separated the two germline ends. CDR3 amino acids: CASRGYRWRAFF. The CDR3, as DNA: TGTGCCAGCAGGGGATACAGGTGGAGAGCTTTCTTT.

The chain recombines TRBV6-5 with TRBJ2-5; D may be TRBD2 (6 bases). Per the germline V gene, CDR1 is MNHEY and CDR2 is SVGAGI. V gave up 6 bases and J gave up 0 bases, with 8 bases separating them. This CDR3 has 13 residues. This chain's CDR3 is CASSGTYQETQYF. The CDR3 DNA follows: TGTGCCAGCAGCGGGACTTACCAAGAGACCCAGTACTTC.

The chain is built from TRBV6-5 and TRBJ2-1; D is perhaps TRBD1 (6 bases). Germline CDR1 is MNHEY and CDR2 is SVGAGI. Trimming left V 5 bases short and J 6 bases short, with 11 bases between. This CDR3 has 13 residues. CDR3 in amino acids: CASSPQGSNEQFF. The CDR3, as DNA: TGTGCCAGCAGTCCCCAGGGGTCCAATGAGCAGTTCTTC.

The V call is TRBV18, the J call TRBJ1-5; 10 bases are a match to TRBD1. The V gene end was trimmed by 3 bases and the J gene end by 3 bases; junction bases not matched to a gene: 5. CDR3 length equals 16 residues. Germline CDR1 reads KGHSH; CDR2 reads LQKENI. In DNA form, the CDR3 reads TGTGCCAGCTCACCGGCTGGGACAGGGGTCAATCAGCCCCAGCATTTT. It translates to CASSPAGTGVNQPQHF. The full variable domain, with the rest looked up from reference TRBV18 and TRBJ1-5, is NAGVMQNPRHLVRRRGQEARLRCSPMKGHSHVYWYRQLPEEGLKFMVYLQKENIIDESGMPKERFSAEFPKEGPSILRIQQVVRGDSAAYFCASSPAGTGVNQPQHFGDGTRLSIL.

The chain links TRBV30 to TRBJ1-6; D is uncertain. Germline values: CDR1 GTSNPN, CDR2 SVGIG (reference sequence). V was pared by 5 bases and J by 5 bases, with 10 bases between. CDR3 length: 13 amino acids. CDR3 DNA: TGTGCCTGGGGGGAGAGAAATAATTCACCCCTCCACTTT. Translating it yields CAWGERNNSPLHF.

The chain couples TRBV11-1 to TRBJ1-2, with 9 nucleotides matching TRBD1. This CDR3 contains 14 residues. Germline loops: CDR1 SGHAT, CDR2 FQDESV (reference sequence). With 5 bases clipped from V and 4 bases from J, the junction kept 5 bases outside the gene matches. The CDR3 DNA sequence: TGTGCCAGCAGCGTCCGGGACAGGGCCTATGGCTACACCTTC. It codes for CASSVRDRAYGYTF.

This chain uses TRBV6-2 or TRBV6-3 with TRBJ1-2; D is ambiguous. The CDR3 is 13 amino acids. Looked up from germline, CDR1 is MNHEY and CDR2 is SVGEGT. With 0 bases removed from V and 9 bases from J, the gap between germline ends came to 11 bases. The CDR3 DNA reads TGTGCCAGCAGTTACTCGGGCAGCCCCAGCTACACCTTC. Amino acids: CASSYSGSPSYTF.

For the CDR3, the DNA is TGCGCCAGCAGCTTATCAGGGTCGAATGAGCAGTTCTTC. Protein: CASSLSGSNEQFF. V is TRBV5-1 and J is TRBJ2-1; a possible D gene is TRBD1 (5 bases). V dropped 2 bases and J dropped 7 bases, with 10 bases sitting between them. The CDR3 totals 13 residues. In germline, CDR1 is SGHRS, CDR2 YFSETQ.

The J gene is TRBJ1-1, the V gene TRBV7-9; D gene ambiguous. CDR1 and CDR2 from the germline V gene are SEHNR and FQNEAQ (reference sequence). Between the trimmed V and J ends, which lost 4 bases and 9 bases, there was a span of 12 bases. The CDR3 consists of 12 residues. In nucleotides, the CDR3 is TGTGCCAGCAGCTCGGGTAGAAGCCAAGCTTTCTTT. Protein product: CASSSGRSQAFF.

The CDR3 loop is CASSSNPGQGFADTQYF. CDR3 coding DNA: TGTGCCAGCAGCTCCAACCCGGGACAGGGGTTCGCAGATACGCAGTATTTT. The chain has TRBV7-9 and TRBJ2-3; 10 nucleotides line up with TRBD1. The V gene end was trimmed by 4 bases and the J gene end by 4 bases; junction bases not matched to a gene: 11. CDR1 and CDR2 (germline): SEHNR, FQNEAQ (reference sequence). The CDR3 runs to 17 residues.

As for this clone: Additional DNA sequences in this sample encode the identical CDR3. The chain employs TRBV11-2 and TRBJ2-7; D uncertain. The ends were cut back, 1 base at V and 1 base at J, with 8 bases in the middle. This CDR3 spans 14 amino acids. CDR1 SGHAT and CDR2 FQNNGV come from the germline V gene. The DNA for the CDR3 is TGTGCCAGCAGCTTAGGGCATTCGTCCTACGAGCAGTACTTC. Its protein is CASSLGHSSYEQYF.